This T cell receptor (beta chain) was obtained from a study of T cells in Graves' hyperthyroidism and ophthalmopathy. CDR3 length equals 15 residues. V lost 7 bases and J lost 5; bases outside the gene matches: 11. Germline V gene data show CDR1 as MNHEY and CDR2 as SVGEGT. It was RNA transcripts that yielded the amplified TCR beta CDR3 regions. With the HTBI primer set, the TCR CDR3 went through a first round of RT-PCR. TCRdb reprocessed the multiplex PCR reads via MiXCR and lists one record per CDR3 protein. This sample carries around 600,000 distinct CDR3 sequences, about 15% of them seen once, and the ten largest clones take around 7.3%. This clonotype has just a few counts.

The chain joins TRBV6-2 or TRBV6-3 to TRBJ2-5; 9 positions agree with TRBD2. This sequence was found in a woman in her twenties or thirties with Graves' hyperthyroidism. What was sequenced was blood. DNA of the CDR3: TGTGCCAGCACCGAATCCGGGACTAGCAGGGAGACCCAGTACTTC. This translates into CASTESGTSRETQYF.